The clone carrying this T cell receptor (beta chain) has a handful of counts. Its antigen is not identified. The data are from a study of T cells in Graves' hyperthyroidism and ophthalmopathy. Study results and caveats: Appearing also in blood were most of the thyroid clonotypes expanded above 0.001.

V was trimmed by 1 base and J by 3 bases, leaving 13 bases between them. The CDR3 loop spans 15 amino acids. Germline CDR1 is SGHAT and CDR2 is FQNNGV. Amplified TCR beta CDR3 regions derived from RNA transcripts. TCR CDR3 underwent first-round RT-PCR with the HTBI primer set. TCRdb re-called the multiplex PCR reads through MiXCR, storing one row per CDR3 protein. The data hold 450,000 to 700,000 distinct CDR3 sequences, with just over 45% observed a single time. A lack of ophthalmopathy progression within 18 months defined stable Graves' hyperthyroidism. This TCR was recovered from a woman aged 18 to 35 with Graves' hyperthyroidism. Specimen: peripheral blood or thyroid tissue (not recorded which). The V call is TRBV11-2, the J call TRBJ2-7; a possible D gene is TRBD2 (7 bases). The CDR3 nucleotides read TGTGCCAGCAGCTTAGGCGGGGAGGGACACTACGAGCAGTACTTC. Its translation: CASSLGGEGHYEQYF.